This passage covers 17 T cell receptor beta chains from one sample sequenced in a study of T cells in Graves' hyperthyroidism and ophthalmopathy. Template material for amplifying TCR beta CDR3 regions consisted of RNA transcripts. The HTBI set primed first-round TCR CDR3 RT-PCR. TCRdb called the multiplex PCR reads again in MiXCR, with one record for every CDR3 protein. The sample holds roughly 380,000 distinct CDR3 sequences; approximately 14% are singletons and the top ten take more than 9.5%. The sequenced material came from blood. The receptors come from a woman in her sixties or seventies with Graves' hyperthyroidism.

This clonotype appeared a few times. The chain joins TRBV4-1 to TRBJ1-1; D may be TRBD1 (6 bases). There are 14 residues in the CDR3. CDR1 MGHRA and CDR2 YSYEKL come from the germline V gene. The ends were cut back, 7 bases at V and 4 bases at J, with 16 bases in the middle. CDR3 sequence (DNA): TGCGCCAGCAAAGAACGGGCAGGGGTCACTGAAGCTTTCTTT. Translation gives CASKERAGVTEAFF.

This clonotype was seen ten or more times. The rearrangement links TRBV5-1 to TRBJ2-3; 11 positions agree with TRBD2. The J segment lost 5 bases and the V segment lost 0 bases, leaving 2 bases of the junction unmatched. Germline V gives CDR1 SGHRS, CDR2 YFSETQ. The CDR3 has 15 residues. The CDR3 coding sequence is TGCGCCAGCAGCTTGGTAACTAGCGGGAGAGATACGCAGTATTTT. Amino acids: CASSLVTSGRDTQYF. The whole variable domain, remainder taken from reference TRBV5-1 and TRBJ2-3, is KAGVTQTPRYLIKTRGQQVTLSCSPISGHRSVSWYQQTPGQGLQFLFEYFSETQRNKGNFPGRFSGRQFSNSRSEMNVSTLELGDSALYLCASSLVTSGRDTQYFGPGTRLTVL.

The chain couples TRBV12-3 or TRBV12-4 to TRBJ2-7; D is tentatively TRBD1 or TRBD2 (5 bases each). V was clipped by 6 bases and J by 7 bases, with 22 bases between them. The CDR3 is made up of 15 amino acids. CDR3 nucleotide sequence: TGTGCCAGCAGCCCACAGGCTATCCATTCGGGGGAGCAGTACTTC. Protein: CASSPQAIHSGEQYF.

The V gene is TRBV6-5, the J gene TRBJ2-1; 9 nucleotides line up with TRBD2. The CDR3 runs 17 residues. V shed 1 base and J 2 bases; nucleotides not matched to a gene: 6. Germline CDR1 reads MNHEY; CDR2 reads SVGAGI. The CDR3 sequence is CASSYLPTSGAYNEQFF. The CDR3 DNA follows: TGTGCCAGCAGTTACTTACCGACTAGCGGAGCCTACAATGAGCAGTTCTTC.

This clonotype appeared many times. The rearrangement links TRBV2 to TRBJ1-4; weak D call: TRBD1 (6 bases). The V gene lost 5 bases and the J gene lost 0 bases, with 7 bases spanning the gap. The germline V gene encodes CDR1 SNHLY and CDR2 FYNNEI. The CDR3 runs 14 residues. The CDR3 nucleotides are TGTGCCAGCAGTCGACAGGCAACTAATGAAAAACTGTTTTTT. Its translation is CASSRQATNEKLFF. Full variable domain (outside the CDR3, taken from reference TRBV2 and TRBJ1-4): EPEVTQTPSHQVTQMGQEVILRCVPISNHLYFYWYRQILGQKVEFLVSFYNNEISEKSEIFDDQFSVERPDGSNFTLKIRSTKLEDSAMYFCASSRQATNEKLFFGSGTQLSVL.

The table lists this clonotype with a few counts. The gene calls are TRBV10-3 and TRBJ2-2, with 10 bases aligning to TRBD2. V trimming: 6 bases; J trimming: 4 bases; junction bases outside the gene matches: 11. Looked up from germline, CDR1 is ENHRY and CDR2 is SYGVKD. CDR3 length: 17 amino acids. CDR3 sequence (DNA): TGTGCCATCAGAGCCCCCCAGCGGGAGGGGTTCACCGGGGAGCTGTTTTTT. Protein product: CAIRAPQREGFTGELFF.

This clonotype was recorded many times. The chain carries TRBV10-2 and TRBJ2-5; 16 bases agree with TRBD2. CDR3 length equals 19 residues. V lost 6 bases, J lost 2 bases, and 12 bases stayed unmatched. Germline V gene data show CDR1 as WSHSY and CDR2 as SAAADI. CDR3 region: CASRGLAGGRHRIQETQYF. The CDR3 DNA reads TGCGCCAGCAGGGGACTAGCGGGAGGGCGCCACCGTATTCAAGAGACCCAGTACTTC.

This clonotype was detected many times. V is TRBV7-8 and J is TRBJ2-5; TRBD1 agrees at 8 bases. This CDR3 is built from 16 residues. Germline CDR1 SGHVS, CDR2 FQNEAQ. The junction had 10 bases not matched to a gene; V was cut back by 5 bases and J by 2 bases. CDR3 sequence (DNA): TGTGCCAGCAGCGGACAGGGAGAGGGTTTTCAAGAGACCCAGTACTTC. This translates into CASSGQGEGFQETQYF.

This clonotype was recorded many times. This chain connects TRBV7-2 to TRBJ2-4, with 8 bases identical to TRBD2. Germline lookup yields CDR1 SGHTA and CDR2 FQGNSA. The CDR3 is made up of 13 amino acids. V gave up 3 bases and J gave up 8 bases; unmatched junction bases: 3. CDR3 in amino acids: CASSFAGRDIQYF. The CDR3 DNA is TGTGCCAGCAGCTTTGCCGGGAGGGACATTCAGTACTTC.

Worth noting for this clonotype: A much more abundant neighbour one base away suggests this may be a read error. This sequence joins TRBV10-3 and TRBJ2-6, with 8 bases aligning to TRBD1. Germline CDR1 and CDR2: ENHRY and SYGVKD. The CDR3 extends over 19 amino acids. The V segment lost 5 bases and the J segment 1 base; nucleotides outside the gene matches: 13. CDR3 sequence: CAISYEIPGTGSGANVLTF. CDR3 nucleotide sequence: TGTGCCATCAGTTACGAGATTCCCGGGACAGGTTCTGGGGCCAACGTCCTGACTTTC.

This clonotype has ten or more counts. The chain joins TRBV2 to TRBJ1-1; the match to TRBD1 covers 10 bases. The V and J ends lost 6 bases and 4 bases, in that order; junction bases with no gene match: 5. Germline loops: CDR1 SNHLY, CDR2 FYNNEI. This CDR3 comprises 14 residues. DNA of the CDR3: TGTGCCAGCAGCGGGACAGGGGTATCCACTGAAGCTTTCTTT. As protein: CASSGTGVSTEAFF.

The sample holds many counts of this clonotype. This chain joins TRBV12-5 and TRBJ1-5; tentatively, D is TRBD1 (6 bases). Germline CDR1 and CDR2: LGHNT and FRNRAP. CDR3 length: 13 residues. V lost 3 bases and J lost 7, with 10 bases in between. CDR3 nucleotides: TGTGCTAGTGGTTTTTGGGGGGGCCAGCCCCAGCATTTT. Protein product: CASGFWGGQPQHF. Full variable domain (remainder filled in from reference TRBV12-5 and TRBJ1-5): DARVTQTPRHKVTEMGQEVTMRCQPILGHNTVFWYRQTMMQGLELLAYFRNRAPLDDSGMPKDRFSAEMPDATLATLKIQPSEPRDSAVYFCASGFWGGQPQHFGDGTRLSIL.

At least ten counts were recorded for this clonotype. The V gene is TRBV28, the J gene TRBJ1-2; TRBD1 matches at 9 bases. With V trimmed by 5 bases and J by 5 bases, 12 bases remained unmatched. The CDR3 covers 16 residues. CDR1 and CDR2 (germline): MDHEN, SYDVKM. The CDR3: CASSPGQGRIVYGYTF. CDR3 nucleotides: TGTGCCAGCAGTCCCGGACAGGGGAGAATAGTGTATGGCTACACCTTC.

This clonotype occurred many times. This chain links TRBV10-3 with TRBJ2-7; TRBD1 matches 8 bases. Germline V gene sequence: CDR1 ENHRY, CDR2 SYGVKD. This CDR3 region has 14 residues. The trim removed 7 bases at V and 5 bases at J, leaving 10 bases unmatched. CDR3: CAIKTGQGNDEQYF. CDR3 sequence (DNA): TGTGCCATCAAAACAGGACAGGGAAACGACGAGCAGTACTTC.

This clonotype was found many times. This chain links TRBV11-2 with TRBJ2-5, with unresolved D. V was clipped by 1 base and J by 5 bases, with 8 bases between them. Germline V lookup: CDR1 SGHAT, CDR2 FQNNGV. The CDR3 has 13 residues. Here the CDR3 reads CASSLGVDETQYF. DNA for the CDR3: TGTGCCAGCAGCTTAGGGGTGGACGAGACCCAGTACTTC.

At least ten counts were recorded for this clonotype. The chain combines TRBV27 with TRBJ2-1; either TRBD1 or TRBD2 may supply D (5 bases each). Germline V gene sequence: CDR1 MNHEY, CDR2 SMNVEV (reference sequence). V was clipped by 5 bases and J by 7 bases, with 12 bases between them. This CDR3 comprises 13 residues. CDR3 bases: TGTGCCAGCAGTCCGTTCGGGGCGAATGAGCAGTTCTTC. It encodes CASSPFGANEQFF.

This clonotype was observed a few times. The chain is built from TRBV12-3 or TRBV12-4 and TRBJ2-5, with D possibly TRBD2 on 6 matching bases. CDR3 size: 12 residues. V gave up 6 bases and J gave up 13 bases, with 18 bases separating them. CDR3 sequence reads: CASSFGATSLYF. Written as DNA, the CDR3 is TGTGCCAGCAGCTTTGGGGCGACTAGTTTGTACTTC.